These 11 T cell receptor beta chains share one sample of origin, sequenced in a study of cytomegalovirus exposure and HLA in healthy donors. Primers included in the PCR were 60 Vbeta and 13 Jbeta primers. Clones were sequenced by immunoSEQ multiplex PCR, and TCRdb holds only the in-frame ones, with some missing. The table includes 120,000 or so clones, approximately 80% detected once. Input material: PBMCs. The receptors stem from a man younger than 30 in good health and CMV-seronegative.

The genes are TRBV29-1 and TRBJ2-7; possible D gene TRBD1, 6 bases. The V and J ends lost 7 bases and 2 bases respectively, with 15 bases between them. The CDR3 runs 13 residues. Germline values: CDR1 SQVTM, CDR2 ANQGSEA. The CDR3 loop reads CSAETGTTYEQYF. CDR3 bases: TGCAGCGCCGAAACCGGGACAACCTACGAGCAGTACTTC.

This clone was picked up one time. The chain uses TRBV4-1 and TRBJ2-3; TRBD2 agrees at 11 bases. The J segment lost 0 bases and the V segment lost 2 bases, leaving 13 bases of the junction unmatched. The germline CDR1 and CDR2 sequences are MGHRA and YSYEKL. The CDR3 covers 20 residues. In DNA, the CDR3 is TGCGCCAGCAGCCAAAGTCTTGCGACTAGCGGGGCGGGTAGCACAGATACGCAGTATTTT. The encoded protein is CASSQSLATSGAGSTDTQYF.

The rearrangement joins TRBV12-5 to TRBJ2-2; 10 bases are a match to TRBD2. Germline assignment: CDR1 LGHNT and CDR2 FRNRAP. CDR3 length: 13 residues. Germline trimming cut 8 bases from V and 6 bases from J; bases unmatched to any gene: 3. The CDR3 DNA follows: TGTGCTAGTAGCGGGGGGGCGTCCGGGGAGCTGTTTTTT. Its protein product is CASSGGASGELFF.

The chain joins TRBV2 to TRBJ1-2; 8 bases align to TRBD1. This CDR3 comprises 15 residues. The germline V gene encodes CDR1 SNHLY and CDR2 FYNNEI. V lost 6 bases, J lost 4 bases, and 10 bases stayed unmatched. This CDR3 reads CASSPPQGAIYGYTF. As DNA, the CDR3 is TGTGCCAGCAGCCCTCCGCAGGGGGCGATCTATGGCTACACCTTC. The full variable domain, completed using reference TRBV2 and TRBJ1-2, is EPEVTQTPSHQVTQMGQEVILRCVPISNHLYFYWYRQILGQKVEFLVSFYNNEISEKSEIFDDQFSVERPDGSNFTLKIRSTKLEDSAMYFCASSPPQGAIYGYTFGSGTRLTVV.

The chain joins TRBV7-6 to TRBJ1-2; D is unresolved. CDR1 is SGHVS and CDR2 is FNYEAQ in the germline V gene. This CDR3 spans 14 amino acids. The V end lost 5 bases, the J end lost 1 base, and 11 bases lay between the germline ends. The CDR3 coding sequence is TGTGCCAGCAGCCCGCCGAGGGATAACTATGGCTACACCTTC. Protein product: CASSPPRDNYGYTF.

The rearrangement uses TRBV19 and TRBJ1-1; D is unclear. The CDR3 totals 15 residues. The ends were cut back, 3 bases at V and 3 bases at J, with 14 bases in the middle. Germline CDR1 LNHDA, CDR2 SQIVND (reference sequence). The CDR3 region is CASSMGIFGYTEAFF. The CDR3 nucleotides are TGTGCCAGTAGTATGGGTATTTTCGGGTACACTGAAGCTTTCTTT. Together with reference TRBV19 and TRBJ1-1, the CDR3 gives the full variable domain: DGGITQSPKYLFRKEGQNVTLSCEQNLNHDAMYWYRQDPGQGLRLIYYSQIVNDFQKGDIAEGYSVSREKKESFPLTVTSAQKNPTAFYLCASSMGIFGYTEAFFGQGTRLTVV.

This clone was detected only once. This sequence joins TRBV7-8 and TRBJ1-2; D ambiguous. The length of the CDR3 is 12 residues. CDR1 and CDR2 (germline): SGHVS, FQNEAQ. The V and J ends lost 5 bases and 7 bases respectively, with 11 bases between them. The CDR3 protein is CASSPRMGGYTF. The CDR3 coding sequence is TGTGCCAGCAGCCCGAGGATGGGTGGCTACACCTTC. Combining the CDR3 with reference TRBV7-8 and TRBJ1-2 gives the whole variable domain GAGVSQSPRYKVAKRGQDVALRCDPISGHVSLFWYQQALGQGPEFLTYFQNEAQLDKSGLPSDRFFAERPEGSVSTLKIQRTQQEDSAVYLCASSPRMGGYTFGSGTRLTVV.

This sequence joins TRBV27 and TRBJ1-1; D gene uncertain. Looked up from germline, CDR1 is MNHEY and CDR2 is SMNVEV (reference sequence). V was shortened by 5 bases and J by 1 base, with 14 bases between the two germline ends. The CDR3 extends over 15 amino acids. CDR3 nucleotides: TGTGCCAGCAGTCACCTTTCAACGGGGAACACTGAAGCTTTCTTT. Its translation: CASSHLSTGNTEAFF.

As DNA, the CDR3 is TGTGCCAGCAGCCCGACGGGATCCCTCCTTGAAAAACTGTTTTTT. Translated, it gives CASSPTGSLLEKLFF. The V gene is TRBV7-9, the J gene TRBJ1-4; D unresolved. Per germline, CDR1 SEHNR and CDR2 FQNEAQ (reference sequence). Trimming removed 5 bases at V and 7 bases at J, with 17 bases between. CDR3 length equals 15 residues.

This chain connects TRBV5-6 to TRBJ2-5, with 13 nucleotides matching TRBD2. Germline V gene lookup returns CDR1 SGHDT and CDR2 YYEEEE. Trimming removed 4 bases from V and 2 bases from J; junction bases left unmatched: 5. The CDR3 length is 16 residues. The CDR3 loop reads CASSRGTSGVQETQYF. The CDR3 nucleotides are TGTGCCAGCAGCCGGGGGACTAGCGGGGTGCAAGAGACCCAGTACTTC.

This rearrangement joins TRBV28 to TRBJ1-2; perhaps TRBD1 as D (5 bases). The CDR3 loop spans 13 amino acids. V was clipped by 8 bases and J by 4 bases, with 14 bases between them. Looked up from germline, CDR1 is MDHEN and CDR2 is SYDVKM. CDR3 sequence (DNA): TGTGCCAGCGGGGCAGCACCCCTCTATGGCTACACCTTC. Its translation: CASGAAPLYGYTF.